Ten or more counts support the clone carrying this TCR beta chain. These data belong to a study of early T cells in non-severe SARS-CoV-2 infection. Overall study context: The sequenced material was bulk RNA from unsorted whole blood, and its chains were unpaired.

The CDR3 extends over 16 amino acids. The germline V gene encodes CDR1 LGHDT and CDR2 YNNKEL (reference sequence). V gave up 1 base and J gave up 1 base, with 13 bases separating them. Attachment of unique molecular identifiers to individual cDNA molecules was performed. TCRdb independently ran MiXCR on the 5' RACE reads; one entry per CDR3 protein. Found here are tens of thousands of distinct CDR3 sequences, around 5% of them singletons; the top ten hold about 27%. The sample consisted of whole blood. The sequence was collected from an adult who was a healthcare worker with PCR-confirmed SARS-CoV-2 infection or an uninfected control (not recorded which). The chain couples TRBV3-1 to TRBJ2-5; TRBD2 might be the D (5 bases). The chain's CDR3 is CASSQGVTGSQETQYF. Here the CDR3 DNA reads TGTGCCAGCAGCCAAGGGGTTACGGGGAGCCAAGAGACCCAGTACTTC.